These 18 T cell receptor beta chains share one sample of origin, sequenced in a study of beta chain features in type 1 diabetes. Expressed TCRB transcripts were sequenced because the entire RNA isolate underwent reverse transcription. Sequencing was performed with immunoSEQ multiplex PCR; in TCRdb, only in-frame clones are kept and a portion is missing. This table has roughly 400,000 clones, approximately 14% appearing once. The sequenced sample consisted of naive CD4+ T cells from blood. These receptors all come from a young man in good health.

The chain combines TRBV20-1 with TRBJ1-1; the D gene is possibly TRBD1 (6 bases). Germline V lookup: CDR1 DFQATT, CDR2 SNEGSKA (reference sequence). V was cut by 5 bases and J by 7 bases, with 8 bases left in between. CDR3 size: 10 residues. CDR3 DNA: TGCAGTGCTCGACAGGATGAAGCTTTCTTT. This codes for CSARQDEAFF.

The chain employs TRBV9 and TRBJ2-1; possible D gene TRBD1, 5 bases. Trimming removed 4 bases at V and 10 bases at J, with 18 bases between. CDR3 length equals 14 residues. The germline V gene has CDR1 SGDLS and CDR2 YYNGEE. This chain's CDR3 is CASSPDVQGWEQFF. CDR3 bases: TGTGCCAGCAGCCCAGACGTCCAGGGATGGGAGCAGTTCTTC.

In this sample, this clone turned up a few times. Different DNA sequences within this sample yield the same CDR3. The chain employs TRBV7-2 and TRBJ2-1; no reliable D call. Germline V gene sequence: CDR1 SGHTA, CDR2 FQGNSA. The ends were cut back, 2 bases at V and 0 bases at J, with 5 bases in the middle. This CDR3 has 14 amino acids. CDR3 protein: CASSLSSSYNEQFF. In DNA form, the CDR3 reads TGTGCCAGCAGCTTATCGAGCTCCTACAATGAGCAGTTCTTC.

This clone occurred a few times. The V gene is TRBV29-1, the J gene TRBJ2-6, with D uncertain. Germline values: CDR1 SQVTM, CDR2 ANQGSEA. The V gene lost 4 bases and the J gene lost 0 bases, with 10 bases spanning the gap. The CDR3 sequence is 15 residues long. Here the CDR3 reads CSVASLFSGANVLTF. CDR3 bases: TGCAGCGTTGCTTCACTTTTCTCTGGGGCCAACGTCCTGACTTTC.

This clone turned up a few times. The rearrangement joins TRBV25-1 to TRBJ2-1; the D is unclear. This CDR3 region has 12 residues. Trimming took 4 bases from V and 6 from J, leaving 7 bases between them. Looked up from germline, CDR1 is MGHDK and CDR2 is SYGVNS. This chain's CDR3 is CASSVLGNEQFF. The CDR3 DNA reads TGTGCCAGCAGTGTCCTGGGCAATGAGCAGTTCTTC.

This clone was seen a handful of times. V is TRBV4-1 and J is TRBJ2-4; 8 bases match TRBD1. Germline V gives CDR1 MGHRA, CDR2 YSYEKL. The CDR3 length is 15 residues. V lost 2 bases, J lost 4 bases, and 4 bases stayed unmatched. The CDR3 loop is CASSQYGQGKNIQYF. CDR3 DNA sequence: TGCGCCAGCAGCCAATACGGACAGGGTAAAAACATTCAGTACTTC.

The gene calls are TRBV2 and TRBJ2-1, with D possibly matching TRBD1 (6 bases). With 3 bases removed from V and 5 bases from J, the gap between germline ends came to 20 bases. This CDR3 is 17 amino acids long. Germline V CDR1 and CDR2: SNHLY, FYNNEI. CDR3 region: CASSEKTGFRGNNEQFF. In nucleotides, the CDR3 is TGTGCCAGCAGTGAGAAAACAGGGTTTAGGGGAAACAATGAGCAGTTCTTC. The full variable domain, its missing parts supplied by reference TRBV2 and TRBJ2-1, is EPEVTQTPSHQVTQMGQEVILRCVPISNHLYFYWYRQILGQKVEFLVSFYNNEISEKSEIFDDQFSVERPDGSNFTLKIRSTKLEDSAMYFCASSEKTGFRGNNEQFFGPGTRLTVL.

The chain joins TRBV19 to TRBJ2-6, with 7 positions matching TRBD1. The CDR3 spans 14 residues. Germline loops: CDR1 LNHDA, CDR2 SQIVND (reference sequence). The junction had 1 base not matched to a gene; V was cut back by 6 bases and J by 2 bases. The CDR3 region is CASRDRAGANVLTF. As DNA, the CDR3 is TGTGCCAGTAGAGACAGGGCTGGGGCCAACGTCCTGACTTTC.

This clone has just a few counts. This rearrangement joins TRBV10-3 to TRBJ1-1; a weak D match, TRBD1 (5 bases). The V end was cut by 5 bases, the J end by 3 bases, with 16 bases between. The CDR3 length is 15 residues. CDR1 and CDR2 from the germline V gene are ENHRY and SYGVKD. For the CDR3, the DNA is TGTGCCATCAGTATCTTTCTAGGGGCGGACACTGAAGCTTTCTTT. Its protein product is CAISIFLGADTEAFF.

There are a few counts of this clone. The V gene is TRBV5-4, the J gene TRBJ2-5, with 7 bases identical to TRBD2. Trimming at V came to 4 bases and at J to 1 base, leaving 10 bases not matched to a gene. This CDR3 contains 16 residues. From germline, CDR1 is SGHNT and CDR2 YYREEE (reference sequence). CDR3 coding DNA: TGTGCCAGCAGCCCCTCGAGCGGGGCGTTCCAAGAGACCCAGTACTTC. It is translated as CASSPSSGAFQETQYF.

J is TRBJ1-1 and V is TRBV29-1, with D maybe TRBD1 (5 bases). The CDR3 is made up of 13 amino acids. V lost 6 bases to trimming and J lost 2 bases, with 13 bases between them. Germline V CDR1 and CDR2: SQVTM, ANQGSEA. CDR3 protein: CSVGRDLNTEAFF. CDR3 bases: TGCAGCGTCGGCCGGGACCTTAACACTGAAGCTTTCTTT.

This clone showed up just a few times. This chain joins TRBV30 and TRBJ1-1; no definite D call. This CDR3 spans 16 amino acids. V lost 0 bases to trimming and J lost 1 base, with 15 bases between them. Per germline, CDR1 GTSNPN and CDR2 SVGIG (reference sequence). DNA of the CDR3: TGTGCCTGGAGTGTCTTTGGAGGTAATCCGAACACTGAAGCTTTCTTT. Its protein is CAWSVFGGNPNTEAFF.

The V call is TRBV2, the J call TRBJ1-2, with D perhaps matching TRBD1 (6 bases). V was clipped by 7 bases and J by 4 bases, with 16 bases between them. CDR1 and CDR2 from the germline V gene are SNHLY and FYNNEI. The CDR3 sequence is 14 residues long. The CDR3, as DNA: TGTGCCAGCAACCCTCGGGGGGCTGTCTATGGCTACACCTTC. This translates into CASNPRGAVYGYTF.

V is TRBV5-1 and J is TRBJ2-5; no firm D call. The CDR3 is 14 amino acids. The germline V and J ends were trimmed by 0 bases and 5 bases, with 11 bases remaining between them. Germline V CDR1 and CDR2: SGHRS, YFSETQ. The CDR3 reads CASSLAPGQETQYF. The DNA of the CDR3 is TGCGCCAGCAGCTTGGCCCCTGGCCAGGAGACCCAGTACTTC.

The chain is built from TRBV7-9 and TRBJ2-5, with no clear D. Trimming took off 1 base at V and 5 bases at J, with 11 bases between the two ends. Per the germline V gene, CDR1 is SEHNR and CDR2 is FQNEAQ (reference sequence). The CDR3 is made up of 14 amino acids. CDR3 loop: CASSLDGIGETQYF. The CDR3 DNA sequence: TGTGCCAGCAGCTTAGACGGAATAGGGGAGACCCAGTACTTC.

This clone was observed a handful of times. The chain uses TRBV9 and TRBJ1-1; D not certain. CDR1 is SGDLS, CDR2 YYNGEE, per germline. The germline V and J ends were trimmed by 0 bases and 4 bases, with 7 bases remaining between them. The CDR3 loop spans 13 amino acids. Here the CDR3 DNA reads TGTGCCAGCAGCGTAGTGGACCCCACTGAAGCTTTCTTT. Its protein is CASSVVDPTEAFF.

The sample holds a few counts of this clone. The chain links TRBV10-3 to TRBJ2-7; D possibly corresponds to TRBD2 (6 bases). V lost 1 base, J lost 6 bases, and 16 bases lay in between. The length of the CDR3 is 15 residues. Germline values: CDR1 ENHRY, CDR2 SYGVKD. The CDR3 here is CAISEFGSHGTEQYV. CDR3 nucleotides: TGTGCCATCAGTGAGTTCGGGAGTCACGGGACCGAGCAGTACGTC.

This chain connects TRBV14 to TRBJ1-6; the match to TRBD1 covers 10 bases. Per germline, CDR1 SGHDN and CDR2 FVKESK. The CDR3 length is 13 residues. The ends lost 7 bases at V and 10 bases at J; junction bases unmatched: 4. In nucleotides, the CDR3 is TGTGCCAGCACCCGGGACAGGGGATCACCCCTCCACTTT. Translating it yields CASTRDRGSPLHF. The full variable domain, rest sourced from reference TRBV14 and TRBJ1-6, is EAGVTQFPSHSVIEKGQTVTLRCDPISGHDNLYWYRRVMGKEIKFLLHFVKESKQDESGMPNNRFLAERTGGTYSTLKVQPAELEDSGVYFCASTRDRGSPLHFGNGTRLTVT.